The sequence of this T cell receptor beta chain was determined in a study of cytomegalovirus exposure and HLA in healthy donors. Study-level findings and limits: Later analysis revealed greater clonal expansion in HLA-associated TCR beta chains than in equally common others. Indistinguishable V segments such as TRBV6-2 and TRBV6-3 were excluded.

13 Jbeta primers and 60 Vbeta primers were used for the PCR. Assay: immunoSEQ multiplex PCR; the TCRdb copy retains only in-frame clones and omits some. The sample yields around 190,000 clones, around 85% seen once. The CDR3 loop spans 14 amino acids. Per the germline V gene, CDR1 is MDHEN and CDR2 is SYDVKM. V shed 10 bases and J shed 2 bases, with 15 bases lying between them. In the case of this clone: The antigen is not known.

The sequenced sample consisted of PBMCs. The genes are TRBV28 and TRBJ2-1; D is ambiguous. The TCR originated in a woman in her fifties or sixties in good health and CMV-seronegative. This CDR3 is CATSVTSTYNEQFF. The CDR3, as DNA: TGTGCCACCAGCGTGACTTCCACCTACAATGAGCAGTTCTTC.